The 4 T cell receptor beta chains reported below all come from one sample, sequenced in a study of blood T cell repertoires in COVID-19. Method: immunoSEQ multiplex PCR; TCRdb's copy keeps in-frame clones and lacks some. The repertoire holds 150,000 or so clones, with approximately 84% as singletons. Material: PBMCs or T cells enriched from blood (not recorded which). The receptors stem from a woman aged 45-59 years who had recovered from COVID-19.

This CDR3 is CASSNWGRGQDTQYF. The CDR3 nucleotides are TGTGCCAGCAGCAACTGGGGCAGGGGGCAAGATACGCAGTATTTT. The chain carries TRBV28 and TRBJ2-3, with 8 nucleotides matching TRBD1. Trimming at V came to 6 bases and at J to 5 bases, leaving 10 bases not matched to a gene. Germline CDR1 reads MDHEN; CDR2 reads SYDVKM. The CDR3 spans 15 residues.

In its sample, this clone was seen once. The chain couples TRBV18 to TRBJ2-2, with D possibly TRBD2 on 6 matching bases. The CDR3 is made up of 16 amino acids. Looked up from germline, CDR1 is KGHSH and CDR2 is LQKENI. Trimming shortened V by 1 base and J by 3 bases, and 12 bases separated the two germline ends. The CDR3 is CASSPLASEDTGELFF. Written as DNA, the CDR3 is TGTGCCAGCTCACCACTCGCTAGCGAGGACACCGGGGAGCTGTTTTTT.

The chain combines TRBV3-1 (or the pseudogene TRBV3-2) with TRBJ2-1; 11 nucleotides agree with TRBD2. The CDR3 extends over 18 amino acids. Germline values: CDR1 LGHDT, CDR2 YNNKEL (reference sequence). After removal of 4 bases from V and 6 bases from J, the junction contained 14 bases not matched to a gene. The CDR3 protein is CASSPGLADTLPLNEQFF. DNA for the CDR3: TGTGCCAGCAGCCCGGGACTAGCGGACACCCTCCCTCTCAATGAGCAGTTCTTC.

This chain joins TRBV7-8 and TRBJ2-1; D uncertain. CDR3 length: 14 amino acids. Per germline, CDR1 SGHVS and CDR2 FQNEAQ. V lost 1 base, J lost 5 bases, and 9 bases lay in between. The CDR3 loop reads CASSLETPDNEQFF. The CDR3 DNA sequence: TGTGCCAGCAGCTTAGAGACACCCGACAATGAGCAGTTCTTC. Together with reference TRBV7-8 and TRBJ2-1, the CDR3 gives the full variable domain: GAGVSQSPRYKVAKRGQDVALRCDPISGHVSLFWYQQALGQGPEFLTYFQNEAQLDKSGLPSDRFFAERPEGSVSTLKIQRTQQEDSAVYLCASSLETPDNEQFFGPGTRLTVL.